Following are 16 T cell receptor beta chains from one sample sequenced in a study of blood T cell repertoires in COVID-19. Here immunoSEQ multiplex PCR was the method, and the copy in TCRdb shows in-frame clones only, minus some. Among 95,000 to 120,000 clones listed, approximately 91% were seen once. Sequenced material: peripheral blood. Receptors originate from a woman in her seventies who had recovered from COVID-19.

This chain uses TRBV3-1 (or the pseudogene TRBV3-2) with TRBJ2-7, with 11 bases aligning to TRBD2. Germline V lookup: CDR1 LGHDT, CDR2 YNNKEL (reference sequence). The V gene end was trimmed by 4 bases and the J gene end by 1 base; junction bases not matched to a gene: 3. This CDR3 has 15 amino acids. The CDR3 bases are TGTGCCAGCAGCCGAGGACTAGCGGGTTCCTACGAGCAGTACTTC. The encoded protein is CASSRGLAGSYEQYF.

The rearrangement joins TRBV3-1 (or the pseudogene TRBV3-2) to TRBJ2-4, with D maybe TRBD1 (8 bases). The V end was cut by 1 base, the J end by 5 bases, with 12 bases between. The germline CDR1 and CDR2 sequences are LGHDT and YNNKEL (reference sequence). This CDR3 has 15 residues. In DNA form, the CDR3 reads TGTGCCAGCAGCCAAGGAACAGGGGGGGAAAACATTCAGTACTTC. This sequence encodes CASSQGTGGENIQYF.

J is TRBJ2-1 and V is TRBV7-9, with 8 bases matching TRBD2. Germline lookup yields CDR1 SEHNR and CDR2 FQNEAQ (reference sequence). J lost 5 bases, V lost 10 bases, and 7 bases had no gene match. This CDR3 has 13 residues. CDR3 sequence: CATGGVRNNEQFF. As DNA, the CDR3 is TGTGCCACCGGGGGGGTCAGAAACAATGAGCAGTTCTTC.

The chain couples TRBV5-1 to TRBJ2-2; 11 bases agree with TRBD1. From germline, CDR1 is SGHRS and CDR2 YFSETQ. J gave up 10 bases and V 5 bases, and 10 bases lay outside the gene matches. CDR3 length equals 15 residues. This CDR3 is CASRGQGGRTEELFF. The DNA for the CDR3 is TGCGCCAGCAGGGGACAGGGGGGCAGGACTGAGGAGCTGTTTTTT.

This chain uses TRBV7-2 with TRBJ2-1; D may be TRBD1 (5 bases). The CDR3 is 15 residues long. V was pared by 2 bases and J by 2 bases, with 10 bases between. The germline gives CDR1 SGHTA, CDR2 FQGNSA. The CDR3 here is CASSLQGSTYNEQFF. The CDR3 DNA reads as TGTGCCAGCAGCTTACAGGGCTCGACCTACAATGAGCAGTTCTTC.

The count of this clone is one. This sequence joins TRBV5-1 and TRBJ2-1; 11 bases map to TRBD2. With 4 bases clipped from V and 5 bases from J, the junction kept 5 bases outside the gene matches. CDR1 is SGHRS and CDR2 is YFSETQ in the germline V gene. The CDR3 contains 15 residues. Here the CDR3 reads CASSLLAGVDNEQFF. For the CDR3, the DNA is TGCGCCAGCAGCCTACTAGCGGGAGTCGACAATGAGCAGTTCTTC. Combining the CDR3 with reference TRBV5-1 and TRBJ2-1 gives the whole variable domain KAGVTQTPRYLIKTRGQQVTLSCSPISGHRSVSWYQQTPGQGLQFLFEYFSETQRNKGNFPGRFSGRQFSNSRSEMNVSTLELGDSALYLCASSLLAGVDNEQFFGPGTRLTVL.

The CDR3 is CASSQDNGQGGQPQHF. The DNA for the CDR3 is TGCGCCAGCAGCCAAGATAATGGGCAGGGTGGGCAGCCCCAGCATTTT. The chain joins TRBV4-3 to TRBJ1-5; D possibly corresponds to TRBD1 (5 bases). The CDR3 is 16 residues long. Per the germline V gene, CDR1 is LGHNA and CDR2 is YSLEER. V lost 0 bases, J lost 7 bases, and 16 bases lay in between.

The J gene is TRBJ1-2, the V gene TRBV3-1 (or the pseudogene TRBV3-2), with D possibly matching TRBD1 (6 bases). Germline loops: CDR1 LGHDT, CDR2 YNNKEL (reference sequence). This CDR3 has 13 residues. Trimming removed 4 bases at V and 6 bases at J, with 12 bases between. CDR3 DNA: TGTGCCAGCAGCCGGGGGGGGCAGGATGGCTACACCTTC. Its translation is CASSRGGQDGYTF.

This sequence joins TRBV2 and TRBJ1-1; D ambiguous. V lost 10 bases and J 1 base, leaving 13 bases between the germline ends. Germline V gives CDR1 SNHLY, CDR2 FYNNEI. CDR3 size: 13 residues. Here the CDR3 DNA reads TGTGCCAATCAGCGGGCAGAGAACACTGAAGCTTTCTTT. This translates into CANQRAENTEAFF.

The chain has TRBV7-2 and TRBJ2-7; possibly TRBD1 for D (5 bases). V was cut by 0 bases and J by 2 bases, with 8 bases left in between. Germline lookup yields CDR1 SGHTA and CDR2 FQGNSA. The CDR3 is 14 amino acids. CDR3 sequence: CASSLAPGPYEQYF. CDR3 bases: TGTGCCAGCAGCTTAGCGCCAGGGCCCTACGAGCAGTACTTC.

Comment on this clone: The junction differs from germline at one of its ends, possibly a read error. The chain links TRBV24-1 to TRBJ2-2; 7 bases are a match to TRBD2. CDR1 KGHDR and CDR2 SFDVKD come from the germline V gene. The CDR3 is 13 residues long. In nucleotides, the CDR3 is TGTGCCTCCAGGGAGGGAAACACCGGGGAGCTGTTTTTT. Translating it yields CASREGNTGELFF.

The chain recombines TRBV5-5 with TRBJ1-5; D perhaps matches TRBD1 (6 bases). CDR1 is SGHKS, CDR2 YYEKEE, per germline (reference sequence). The V and J ends lost 2 bases and 5 bases respectively, with 11 bases between them. The CDR3 runs 14 residues. The CDR3, as DNA: TGTGCCAGCAGCTTAGGGGACACCTATCAGCCCCAGCATTTT. Its protein product is CASSLGDTYQPQHF.

V usage is TRBV2 and J usage is TRBJ2-1; D is undetermined. The CDR3 sequence is 13 residues long. V lost 7 bases and J 8 bases, leaving 15 bases between the germline ends. Germline assignment: CDR1 SNHLY and CDR2 FYNNEI. CDR3 nucleotide sequence: TGTGCCAGCAATTACCTTTCGAGCGATGAGCAGTTCTTC. Its translation: CASNYLSSDEQFF.

The genes are TRBV12-5 and TRBJ2-2; D unresolved. Trimming pared 9 bases from V and 1 base from J, leaving 18 bases between. The germline V gene encodes CDR1 LGHNT and CDR2 FRNRAP. The CDR3 runs 16 residues. This CDR3 reads CARPSSERRNTGELFF. DNA for the CDR3: TGTGCTAGACCTAGTTCGGAGAGACGGAACACCGGGGAGCTGTTTTTT.

In its sample, this clone was seen a few times. This chain uses TRBV7-3 with TRBJ2-7; 11 bases agree with TRBD2. With 5 bases clipped from V and 4 bases from J, the junction kept 7 bases outside the gene matches. Germline V gene data show CDR1 as SGHTA and CDR2 as FQGTGA. CDR3 size: 15 residues. CDR3 in amino acids: CASSLSGLAVYEQYF. DNA for the CDR3: TGTGCCAGCAGCCTGTCGGGACTAGCGGTTTACGAGCAGTACTTC. Complete variable domain (other parts from reference TRBV7-3 and TRBJ2-7): GAGVSQTPSNKVTEKGKYVELRCDPISGHTALYWYRQSLGQGPEFLIYFQGTGAADDSGLPNDRFFAVRPEGSVSTLKIQRTERGDSAVYLCASSLSGLAVYEQYFGPGTRLTVT.

The chain has TRBV7-9 and TRBJ1-2, with 7 bases lining up with TRBD1. V lost 4 bases to trimming and J lost 4 bases; unmatched junction nucleotides: 6. Germline V CDR1 and CDR2: SEHNR, FQNEAQ (reference sequence). The CDR3 is 14 amino acids. CDR3 nucleotide sequence: TGTGCCAGCAGCTCCGCCGACAGGGTCTATGGCTACACCTTC. Translated: CASSSADRVYGYTF.